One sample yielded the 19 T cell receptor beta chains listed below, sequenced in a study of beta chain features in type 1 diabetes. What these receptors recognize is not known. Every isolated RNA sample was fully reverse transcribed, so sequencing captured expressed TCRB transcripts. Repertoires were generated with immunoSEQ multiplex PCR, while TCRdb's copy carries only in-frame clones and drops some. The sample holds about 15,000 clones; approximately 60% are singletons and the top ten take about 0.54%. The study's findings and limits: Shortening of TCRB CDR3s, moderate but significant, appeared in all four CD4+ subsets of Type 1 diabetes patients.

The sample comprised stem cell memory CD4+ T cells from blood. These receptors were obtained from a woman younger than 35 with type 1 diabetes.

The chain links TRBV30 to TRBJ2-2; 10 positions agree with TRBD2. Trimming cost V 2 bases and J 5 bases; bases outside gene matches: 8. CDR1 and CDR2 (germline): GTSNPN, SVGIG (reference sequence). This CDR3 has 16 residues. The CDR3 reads CAWSLSSGRWTGELFF. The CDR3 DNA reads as TGTGCCTGGAGTCTGTCTAGCGGGAGATGGACCGGGGAGCTGTTTTTT.

The CDR3 here is CASSLTSGLNNEQFF. Written as DNA, the CDR3 is TGTGCCAGCAGCCTGACTAGCGGACTAAACAATGAGCAGTTCTTC. V and J are TRBV28 and TRBJ2-1; 9 bases agree with TRBD2. The CDR3 sequence is 15 residues long. V shed 6 bases and J 5 bases; nucleotides not matched to a gene: 8. Per the germline V gene, CDR1 is MDHEN and CDR2 is SYDVKM.

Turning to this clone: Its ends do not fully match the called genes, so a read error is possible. CDR3 in amino acids: CASSLVSPGTASAYGQYF. The CDR3 DNA reads TGTGCCAGCAGCTTAGTTTCCCCCGGGACAGCTTCTGCTTACGGGCAGTACTTC. The chain has TRBV11-2 and TRBJ2-7; 7 nucleotides match TRBD1. The CDR3 totals 18 residues. Per germline, CDR1 SGHAT and CDR2 FQNNGV.

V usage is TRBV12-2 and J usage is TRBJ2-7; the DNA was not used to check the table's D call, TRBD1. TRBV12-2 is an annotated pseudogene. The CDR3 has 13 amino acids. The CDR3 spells CASRTGTGYEQYF. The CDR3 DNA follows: TGTGCAAGTCGCACGGGGACAGGCTACGAGCAGTACTTC.

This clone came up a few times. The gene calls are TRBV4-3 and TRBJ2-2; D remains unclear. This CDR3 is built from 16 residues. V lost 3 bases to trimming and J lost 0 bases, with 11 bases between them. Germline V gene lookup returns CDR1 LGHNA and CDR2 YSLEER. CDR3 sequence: CASSQVVYSNTGELFF. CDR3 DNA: TGCGCCAGCAGCCAGGTTGTCTACTCGAACACCGGGGAGCTGTTTTTT.

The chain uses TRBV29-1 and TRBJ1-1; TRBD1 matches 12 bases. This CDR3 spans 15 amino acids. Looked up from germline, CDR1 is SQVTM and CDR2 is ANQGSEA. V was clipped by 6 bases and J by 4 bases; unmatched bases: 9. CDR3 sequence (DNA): TGCAGCGTCTCCGGGACAGGGGGCGCGTTCACTGAAGCTTTCTTT. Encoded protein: CSVSGTGGAFTEAFF.

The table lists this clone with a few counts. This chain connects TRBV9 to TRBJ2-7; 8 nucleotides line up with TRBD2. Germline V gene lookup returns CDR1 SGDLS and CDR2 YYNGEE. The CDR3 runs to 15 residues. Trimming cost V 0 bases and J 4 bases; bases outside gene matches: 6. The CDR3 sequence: CASSVEASGRYEQYF. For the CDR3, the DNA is TGTGCCAGCAGCGTAGAGGCTAGCGGGCGGTACGAGCAGTACTTC.

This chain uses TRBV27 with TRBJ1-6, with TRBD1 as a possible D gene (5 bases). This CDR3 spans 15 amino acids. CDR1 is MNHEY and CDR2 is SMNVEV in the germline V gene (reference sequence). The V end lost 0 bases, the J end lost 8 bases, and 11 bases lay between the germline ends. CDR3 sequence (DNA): TGTGCCAGCAGTTTATCGTCCCGGGGGGATTCACCCCTCCACTTT. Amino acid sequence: CASSLSSRGDSPLHF.

The CDR3 coding sequence is TGTGCCAGCAGTTTGGCTAGCGGGATCCTCCACGAGCAGTACTTC. Translation: CASSLASGILHEQYF. The rearrangement links TRBV28 to TRBJ2-7; TRBD2 matches at 9 bases. Germline V gene data show CDR1 as MDHEN and CDR2 as SYDVKM. Germline trimming cut 3 bases from V and 5 bases from J; bases unmatched to any gene: 8. CDR3 length: 15 residues.

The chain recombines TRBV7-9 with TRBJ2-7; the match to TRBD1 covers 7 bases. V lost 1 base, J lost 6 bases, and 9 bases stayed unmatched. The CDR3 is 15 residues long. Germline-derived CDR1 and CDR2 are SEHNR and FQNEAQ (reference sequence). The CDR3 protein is CASSLDGTVTVEQYF. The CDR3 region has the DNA TGTGCCAGCAGCTTAGACGGGACAGTGACAGTCGAGCAGTACTTC.

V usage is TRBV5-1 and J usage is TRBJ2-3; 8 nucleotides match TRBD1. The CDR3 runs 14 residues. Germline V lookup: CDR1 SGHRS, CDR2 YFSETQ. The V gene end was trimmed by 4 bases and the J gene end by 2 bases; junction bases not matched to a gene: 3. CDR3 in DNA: TGCGCCAGCAGCCCGGGACAGGACACAGATACGCAGTATTTT. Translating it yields CASSPGQDTDTQYF.

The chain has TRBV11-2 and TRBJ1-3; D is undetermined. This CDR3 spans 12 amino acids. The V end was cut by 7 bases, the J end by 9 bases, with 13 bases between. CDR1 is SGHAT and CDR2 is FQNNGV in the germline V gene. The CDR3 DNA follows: TGTGCCAGCACCTCCGAGGTCGGCACCATATATTTT. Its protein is CASTSEVGTIYF.

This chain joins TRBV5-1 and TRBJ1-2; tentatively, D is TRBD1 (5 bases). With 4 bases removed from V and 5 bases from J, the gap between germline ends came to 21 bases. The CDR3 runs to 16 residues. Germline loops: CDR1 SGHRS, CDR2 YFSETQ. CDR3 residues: CASSPTGTAQWYGYTF. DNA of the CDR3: TGCGCCAGCAGCCCAACCGGGACTGCCCAATGGTATGGCTACACCTTC.

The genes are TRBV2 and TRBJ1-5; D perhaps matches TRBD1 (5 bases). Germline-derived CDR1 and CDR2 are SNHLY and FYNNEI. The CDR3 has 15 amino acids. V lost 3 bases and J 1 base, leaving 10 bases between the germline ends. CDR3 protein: CASSDKQGSNQPQHF. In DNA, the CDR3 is TGTGCCAGCAGTGATAAGCAGGGAAGCAATCAGCCCCAGCATTTT.

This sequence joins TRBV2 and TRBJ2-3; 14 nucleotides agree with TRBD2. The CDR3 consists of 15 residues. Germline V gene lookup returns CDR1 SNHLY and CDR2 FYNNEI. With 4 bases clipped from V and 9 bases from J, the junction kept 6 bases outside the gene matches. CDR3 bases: TGTGCCAGCAGTGCCGGGACTAGCGGGAGATGGACGCAGTATTTT. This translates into CASSAGTSGRWTQYF.

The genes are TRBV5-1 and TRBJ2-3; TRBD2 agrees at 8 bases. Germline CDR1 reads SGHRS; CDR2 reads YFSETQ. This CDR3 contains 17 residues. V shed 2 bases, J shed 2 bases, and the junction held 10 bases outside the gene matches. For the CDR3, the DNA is TGCGCCAGCAGCTTATTCACCTCGGGGGGGCTCACAGATACGCAGTATTTT. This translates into CASSLFTSGGLTDTQYF.

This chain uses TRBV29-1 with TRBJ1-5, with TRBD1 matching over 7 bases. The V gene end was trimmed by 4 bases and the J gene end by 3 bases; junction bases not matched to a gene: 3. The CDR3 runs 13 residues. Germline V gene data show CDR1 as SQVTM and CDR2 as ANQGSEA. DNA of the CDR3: TGCAGCGTTGTACAGGGGTACAATCAGCCCCAGCATTTT. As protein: CSVVQGYNQPQHF.

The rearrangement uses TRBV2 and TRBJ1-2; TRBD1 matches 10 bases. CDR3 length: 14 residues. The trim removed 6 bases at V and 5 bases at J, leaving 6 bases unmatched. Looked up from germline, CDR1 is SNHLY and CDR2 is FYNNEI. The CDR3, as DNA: TGTGCCAGCAGCGTAAGGACAGGGGGATATGGCTACACCTTC. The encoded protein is CASSVRTGGYGYTF.

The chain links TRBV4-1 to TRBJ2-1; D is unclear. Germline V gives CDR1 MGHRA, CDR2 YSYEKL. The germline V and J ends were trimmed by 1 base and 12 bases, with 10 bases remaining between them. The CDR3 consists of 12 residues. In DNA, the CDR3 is TGCGCCAGCAGCCAAGGTTATTCTAGGCAGTTCTTC. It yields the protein CASSQGYSRQFF.